The 18 T cell receptor beta chains below come from one sample, sequenced in a study of T cell responses to AZD1222 COVID-19 vaccine. This table comes from immunoSEQ multiplex PCR, and its TCRdb copy is limited to in-frame clones, with some not included. The sample includes approximately 130,000 clones, approximately 93% seen only once; the top ten take more than 0.7%. This sample comprised peripheral blood, obtained on day 0 of AZD1222 vaccination. These receptors were collected from an adult in good health.

The chain couples TRBV7-9 to TRBJ1-6, with 8 bases that match TRBD1. Looked up from germline, CDR1 is SEHNR and CDR2 is FQNEAQ (reference sequence). The J segment lost 0 bases and the V segment lost 5 bases, leaving 6 bases of the junction unmatched. The CDR3 is 17 residues long. CDR3 amino acids: CASSPKDRDSYNSPLHF. Written as DNA, the CDR3 is TGTGCCAGCAGCCCGAAGGACAGGGACTCCTATAATTCACCCCTCCACTTT.

The chain recombines TRBV19 with TRBJ2-7, with 9 bases matching TRBD1. Germline V gene sequence: CDR1 LNHDA, CDR2 SQIVND (reference sequence). The CDR3 is 17 amino acids. Trimming at V came to 6 bases and at J to 1 base, leaving 13 bases not matched to a gene. Written as DNA, the CDR3 is TGTGCCAGTAGCAAACAGGGGGCAGTGGTTGGATCCTACGAGCAGTACTTC. Encoded protein: CASSKQGAVVGSYEQYF.

Here the CDR3 DNA reads TGTGCCAGCAGTCTACCGGGACAGATGAATGAAAAACTGTTTTTT. Protein sequence: CASSLPGQMNEKLFF. The chain uses TRBV6-2 or TRBV6-3 and TRBJ1-4, with TRBD1 matching over 7 bases. Trimming took 5 bases from V and 5 from J; bases not matched to a gene: 8. The V gene's germline CDR1 is MNHEY and CDR2 SVGEGT. This CDR3 has 15 amino acids.

The rearrangement joins TRBV21-1 to TRBJ1-1; the table calls TRBD1, which could not be checked here. TRBV21-1 is a listed pseudogene. This CDR3 has 16 residues. The CDR3, as DNA: TGTGCCAGCAACCCCAAAGACCCGGGACAGGGAACTGAAGCTTTCTTT. Translation: CASNPKDPGQGTEAFF.

The gene calls are TRBV11-3 and TRBJ2-1; possible D gene TRBD2, 6 bases. V was pared by 3 bases and J by 7 bases, with 13 bases between. Germline CDR1 SGHNT, CDR2 YENEEA. The CDR3 is 14 amino acids. The CDR3 DNA follows: TGTGCCAGCAGCTTTGGCGGGGTAACAAATGAGCAGTTCTTC. It encodes CASSFGGVTNEQFF.

The gene calls are TRBV19 and TRBJ1-1; no firm D call. This CDR3 contains 14 residues. V dropped 5 bases and J dropped 1 base, with 11 bases sitting between them. Per germline, CDR1 LNHDA and CDR2 SQIVND (reference sequence). CDR3 nucleotide sequence: TGTGCCAGTAGTCCCACTACCGGGAACACTGAAGCTTTCTTT. It codes for CASSPTTGNTEAFF.

J is TRBJ1-4 and V is TRBV5-1, with D maybe TRBD1 (6 bases). The V gene lost 0 bases and the J gene lost 7 bases, with 13 bases spanning the gap. There are 15 residues in the CDR3. From germline, CDR1 is SGHRS and CDR2 YFSETQ. CDR3 in DNA: TGCGCCAGCAGCTTGGTGGGGGCGCAAGGTGAAAAACTGTTTTTT. This codes for CASSLVGAQGEKLFF.

V and J are TRBV9 and TRBJ1-2; 11 nucleotides line up with TRBD1. Losses at the gene ends were 3 bases for V and 4 bases for J; bases not matched to a gene: 5. The CDR3 sequence is 15 residues long. Germline CDR1 reads SGDLS; CDR2 reads YYNGEE. The CDR3 region has the DNA TGTGCCAGCAGCGAGACCGGGACAGGGGGCTATGGCTACACCTTC. Translation: CASSETGTGGYGYTF.

V and J are TRBV6-6 and TRBJ2-7, with no clear D. Germline V gives CDR1 MNHNY, CDR2 SVGAGI (reference sequence). Trimming removed 6 bases from V and 9 bases from J, with 9 bases in between. The CDR3 extends over 10 amino acids. The CDR3 sequence: CASRSVVQYF. DNA of the CDR3: TGTGCCAGCAGGTCCGTTGTGCAGTACTTC.

The chain couples TRBV9 to TRBJ1-1, with 8 bases identical to TRBD1. Germline CDR1 and CDR2: SGDLS and YYNGEE. This CDR3 is built from 14 residues. The trim removed 3 bases at V and 3 bases at J, leaving 4 bases unmatched. DNA of the CDR3: TGTGCCAGCAGCGCGACAGGGGTGGACACTGAAGCTTTCTTT. This sequence encodes CASSATGVDTEAFF.

This CDR3 reads CASSTTSGGYNEQFF. As DNA, the CDR3 is TGTGCCAGTAGTACTACTAGCGGGGGATACAATGAGCAGTTCTTC. J is TRBJ2-1 and V is TRBV19; 11 bases fit TRBD2. Losses at the gene ends were 4 bases for V and 4 bases for J; bases not matched to a gene: 3. This CDR3 is 15 amino acids long. The germline V gene has CDR1 LNHDA and CDR2 SQIVND (reference sequence).

The chain is built from TRBV5-1 and TRBJ1-4; perhaps TRBD1 as D (6 bases). The germline V and J ends were trimmed by 3 bases and 5 bases, with 14 bases remaining between them. Germline loops: CDR1 SGHRS, CDR2 YFSETQ. The CDR3 runs 15 residues. The CDR3 here is CASSSWTDENEKLFF. CDR3 coding DNA: TGCGCCAGCAGCTCATGGACAGATGAGAATGAAAAACTGTTTTTT.

This clone was detected only once. V is TRBV29-1 and J is TRBJ2-7; 7 bases match TRBD1. CDR1 SQVTM and CDR2 ANQGSEA come from the germline V gene. The CDR3 consists of 15 residues. The ends lost 7 bases at V and 0 bases at J; junction bases unmatched: 12. The CDR3 DNA reads as TGCAGCGCCGGCCGGGACAGCGCTTCCTCCTACGAGCAGTACTTC. Its protein is CSAGRDSASSYEQYF.

J is TRBJ1-2 and V is TRBV25-1, with D possibly TRBD1 on 6 matching bases. Germline assignment: CDR1 MGHDK and CDR2 SYGVNS. The CDR3 is 15 amino acids. V gave up 4 bases and J gave up 8 bases, with 20 bases separating them. The CDR3 sequence: CASSGPRGTTRGYTF. Here the CDR3 DNA reads TGTGCCAGCAGTGGGCCAAGAGGGACAACGAGGGGCTACACCTTC.

The chain combines TRBV5-4 with TRBJ2-3; 8 bases line up with TRBD2. The germline gives CDR1 SGHNT, CDR2 YYREEE (reference sequence). The CDR3 has 16 residues. With V trimmed by 4 bases and J by 1 base, 8 bases remained unmatched. The CDR3 spells CASSPGGAEGTDTQYF. The CDR3 region has the DNA TGTGCCAGCAGCCCCGGGGGGGCCGAGGGCACAGATACGCAGTATTTT.

The rearrangement joins TRBV19 to TRBJ1-1; D is unclear. V was cut by 2 bases and J by 1 base, with 11 bases left in between. CDR1 and CDR2 from the germline V gene are LNHDA and SQIVND (reference sequence). The length of the CDR3 is 15 residues. This CDR3 reads CASSIKSRPNTEAFF. Here the CDR3 DNA reads TGTGCCAGTAGTATAAAATCACGACCGAACACTGAAGCTTTCTTT.

The CDR3 DNA reads as TGTGCCAGCAGCGTGGGGGGATCCTACAATGAGCAGTTCTTC. Amino acid sequence: CASSVGGSYNEQFF. The V and J genes are TRBV9 and TRBJ2-1; D may be TRBD2 (6 bases). The germline V and J ends were trimmed by 2 bases and 1 base, with 7 bases remaining between them. Germline V lookup: CDR1 SGDLS, CDR2 YYNGEE. The length of the CDR3 is 14 residues.

The V call is TRBV4-1, the J call TRBJ1-2; possible D gene TRBD1, 5 bases. V was clipped by 0 bases and J by 5 bases, with 13 bases between them. CDR3 length: 15 amino acids. Germline assignment: CDR1 MGHRA and CDR2 YSYEKL. CDR3 in amino acids: CASSQEGAGQYGYTF. DNA of the CDR3: TGCGCCAGCAGCCAAGAAGGGGCAGGGCAATATGGCTACACCTTC.